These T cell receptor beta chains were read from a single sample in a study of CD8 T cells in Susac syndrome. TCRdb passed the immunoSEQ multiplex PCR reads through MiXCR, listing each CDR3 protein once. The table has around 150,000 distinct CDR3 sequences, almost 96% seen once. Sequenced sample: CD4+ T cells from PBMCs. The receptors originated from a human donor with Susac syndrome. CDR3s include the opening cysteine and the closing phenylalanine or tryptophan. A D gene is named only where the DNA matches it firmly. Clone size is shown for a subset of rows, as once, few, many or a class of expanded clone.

CDR3nt: TGTGCCAGCAGCCGCTATACAGGGACAGCTAACTATGGCTACACCTTC; CDR3aa: CASSRYTGTANYGYTF; abundance: NA; j_gene: TRBJ1-2; d_gene: TRBD1; len: 16; v_gene: TRBV5-6
CDR3nt: TGTGCCAGCAGTTTTCCGGGGGACACAAACACTGAAGCTTTCTTT; CDR3aa: CASSFPGDTNTEAFF; abundance: once; j_gene: TRBJ1-1; d_gene: NA; len: 15; v_gene: TRBV28
CDR3nt: TGTGCCAGCAGTTACTCGAGACTTACCGGGGAGCTGTTTTTT; CDR3aa: CASSYSRLTGELFF; abundance: NA; j_gene: TRBJ2-2; d_gene: NA; len: 14; v_gene: TRBV6-2/TRBV6-3
CDR3nt: TGTGCCAGCACTTCGGGGGCTAGCTCTGAGACCCAGTACTTC; CDR3aa: CASTSGASSETQYF; abundance: NA; j_gene: TRBJ2-5; d_gene: NA; len: 14; v_gene: TRBV3-1
CDR3nt: TGCAGCGTGAGACCCAGAGGGGGCACTGAAGCTTTCTTT; CDR3aa: CSVRPRGGTEAFF; abundance: NA; j_gene: TRBJ1-1; d_gene: NA; len: 13; v_gene: TRBV29-1
CDR3nt: TGTGCCAGCTCACCACAAGAACAAGAGACCCAGTACTTC; CDR3aa: CASSPQEQETQYF; abundance: NA; j_gene: TRBJ2-5; d_gene: NA; len: 13; v_gene: TRBV18
CDR3nt: TGTGCCAGCAGTTACTCGGCGAGCTATGGCTACACCTTC; CDR3aa: CASSYSASYGYTF; abundance: NA; j_gene: TRBJ1-2; d_gene: NA; len: 13; v_gene: TRBV6-6
CDR3nt: TGCAGTGCTAGAGGGACAGGGGTAGATACGCAGTATTTT; CDR3aa: CSARGTGVDTQYF; abundance: NA; j_gene: TRBJ2-3; d_gene: TRBD1; len: 13; v_gene: TRBV20-1
CDR3nt: TGTGCCAGCAGCTTAAACGGACAGGGCTACGAGCAGTACTTC; CDR3aa: CASSLNGQGYEQYF; abundance: NA; j_gene: TRBJ2-7; d_gene: TRBD1; len: 14; v_gene: TRBV7-3
CDR3nt: TGCAGTTCATTACAGGGGGCAGCTCAGCCCCAGCATTTT; CDR3aa: CSSLQGAAQPQHF; abundance: NA; j_gene: TRBJ1-5; d_gene: TRBD1; len: 13; v_gene: TRBV20-1
CDR3nt: TGCAGTGCCGGGGTCCCTTCTGGGGCCAACGTCCTGACTTTC; CDR3aa: CSAGVPSGANVLTF; abundance: NA; j_gene: TRBJ2-6; d_gene: NA; len: 14; v_gene: TRBV20-1
CDR3nt: TGTGCCAGCAGCCAGGACAGGTACGAGCAGTACTTC; CDR3aa: CASSQDRYEQYF; abundance: NA; j_gene: TRBJ2-7; d_gene: TRBD1; len: 12; v_gene: TRBV12-3/TRBV12-4
CDR3nt: TGCAGTGCTAGTCCTGCAGGGGCAGGAGATACGCAGTATTTT; CDR3aa: CSASPAGAGDTQYF; abundance: NA; j_gene: TRBJ2-3; d_gene: NA; len: 14; v_gene: TRBV20-1
CDR3nt: TGCAGTGCTAGAGATCTCGCGGGGCCCCCCTACAATGAGCAGTTCTTC; CDR3aa: CSARDLAGPPYNEQFF; abundance: NA; j_gene: TRBJ2-1; d_gene: NA; len: 16; v_gene: TRBV20-1
CDR3nt: TGTGCCAGGGTGAACACTGAAGCTTTCTTT; CDR3aa: CARVNTEAFF; abundance: NA; j_gene: TRBJ1-1; d_gene: NA; len: 10; v_gene: TRBV25-1
CDR3nt: TGTGCCAGCAGTCCGCAGGGTGCTACTAATGAAAAACTGTTTTTT; CDR3aa: CASSPQGATNEKLFF; abundance: NA; j_gene: TRBJ1-4; d_gene: NA; len: 15; v_gene: TRBV27
CDR3nt: TGTGCCAGCGACGGGGAAGGCTATGGCTACACCTTC; CDR3aa: CASDGEGYGYTF; abundance: NA; j_gene: TRBJ1-2; d_gene: NA; len: 12; v_gene: TRBV12-3/TRBV12-4